Listed here are 18 T cell receptor beta chains from one sample, sequenced in a study of control samples from healthy donors and cancer patients. Generated by immunoSEQ multiplex PCR, the TCRdb table keeps only in-frame clones and is missing some. Of 100,000 to 150,000 clones detected, about 90% appear once; the ten largest clones hold around 1.8%. Sequencing input: blood. These receptors were taken from a man aged 18-30 years in good health.

The chain has TRBV27 and TRBJ2-1; 8 bases map to TRBD1. Germline CDR1 MNHEY, CDR2 SMNVEV (reference sequence). Trimming took 0 bases from V and 5 from J; bases not matched to a gene: 9. CDR3 length: 17 residues. The CDR3: CASSLSPGGVFDNEQFF. CDR3 coding DNA: TGTGCCAGCAGTTTATCCCCAGGGGGCGTTTTCGACAATGAGCAGTTCTTC.

This chain links TRBV11-2 with TRBJ2-7, with D unresolved. Germline V gene sequence: CDR1 SGHAT, CDR2 FQNNGV. This CDR3 comprises 11 residues. V lost 5 bases, J lost 4 bases, and 6 bases lay in between. CDR3 sequence reads: CASSPAYEQYF. The CDR3 region has the DNA TGTGCCAGCAGCCCTGCTTACGAGCAGTACTTC. Together with reference TRBV11-2 and TRBJ2-7, the CDR3 gives the full variable domain: EAGVAQSPRYKIIEKRQSVAFWCNPISGHATLYWYQQILGQGPKLLIQFQNNGVVDDSQLPKDRFSAERLKGVDSTLKIQPAKLEDSAVYLCASSPAYEQYFGPGTRLTVT.

The chain uses TRBV6-4 and TRBJ2-1; 8 bases align to TRBD2. V lost 8 bases to trimming and J lost 6 bases; unmatched junction nucleotides: 9. The CDR3 runs 14 residues. Germline V gives CDR1 MRHNA, CDR2 SNTAGT. This chain's CDR3 is CASAPGLAVNEQFF. CDR3 DNA: TGTGCCAGCGCACCCGGACTAGCTGTCAATGAGCAGTTCTTC.

V and J are TRBV6-5 and TRBJ2-7; 7 bases line up with TRBD1. This CDR3 has 14 amino acids. J was trimmed by 3 bases and V by 6 bases; bases with no gene match: 8. Germline V lookup: CDR1 MNHEY, CDR2 SVGAGI. CDR3 in amino acids: CASSPLGQSYEQYF. The CDR3 nucleotides are TGTGCCAGCAGCCCCCTGGGACAGAGCTACGAGCAGTACTTC.

The chain employs TRBV28 and TRBJ1-2; a weak D match, TRBD1 (5 bases). This CDR3 contains 16 residues. Germline CDR1 reads MDHEN; CDR2 reads SYDVKM. With 2 bases removed from V and 4 bases from J, the gap between germline ends came to 17 bases. This CDR3 is CASSLVGGDSGYGYTF. In DNA form, the CDR3 reads TGTGCCAGCAGTTTAGTGGGGGGGGACTCTGGCTATGGCTACACCTTC.

The chain couples TRBV9 to TRBJ1-5, with TRBD1 as a possible D gene (5 bases). Germline CDR1 is SGDLS and CDR2 is YYNGEE. This CDR3 comprises 15 residues. Trimming pared 0 bases from V and 7 bases from J, leaving 14 bases between. The DNA of the CDR3 is TGTGCCAGCAGCGTAGATGAGGGGATTGGGCAGCCCCAGCATTTT. Protein: CASSVDEGIGQPQHF.

V is TRBV7-3 and J is TRBJ1-2; D is possibly TRBD1 (6 bases). There are 14 residues in the CDR3. Trimming took 5 bases from V and 8 from J, leaving 18 bases between them. The germline V gene encodes CDR1 SGHTA and CDR2 FQGTGA. The chain's CDR3 is CASSQGTALGGYTF. CDR3 in DNA: TGTGCCAGCAGCCAGGGGACGGCCCTGGGAGGCTACACCTTC.

The CDR3 DNA reads as TGTGCCAGCAGCTTCGTGGGACAGGGGAACGAGCAGTACTTC. Protein product: CASSFVGQGNEQYF. The V call is TRBV7-3, the J call TRBJ2-7, with 10 bases matching TRBD1. The germline V gene encodes CDR1 SGHTA and CDR2 FQGTGA. The CDR3 is 14 amino acids. The ends lost 3 bases at V and 5 bases at J; junction bases unmatched: 4.

This rearrangement joins TRBV9 to TRBJ2-7, with TRBD2 matching 11 bases. The trim removed 2 bases at V and 4 bases at J, leaving 5 bases unmatched. This CDR3 comprises 15 residues. Germline CDR1 and CDR2: SGDLS and YYNGEE. The CDR3 sequence is CASSVTSGTVYEQYF. The CDR3 nucleotides are TGTGCCAGCAGCGTGACTAGCGGGACCGTTTACGAGCAGTACTTC.

This clone was counted a single time. The V and J genes are TRBV11-2 and TRBJ2-1; D is uncertain. Trimming stripped 4 bases from V and 0 bases from J, with 13 bases between. Germline CDR1 is SGHAT and CDR2 is FQNNGV. The CDR3 length is 16 residues. The DNA of the CDR3 is TGTGCCAGCAGCTCCTGGCGAGTGAGCTCCTACAATGAGCAGTTCTTC. Translated, it gives CASSSWRVSSYNEQFF.

The genes are TRBV7-3 and TRBJ1-2; no firm D call. V lost 0 bases and J lost 7, with 9 bases in between. Per germline, CDR1 SGHTA and CDR2 FQGTGA. This CDR3 has 13 residues. The CDR3 bases are TGTGCCAGCAGCTTAACAGTTCGGAGTGGCTACACCTTC. Amino acids: CASSLTVRSGYTF.

This chain links TRBV7-3 with TRBJ2-1; TRBD2 agrees at 7 bases. The CDR3 is made up of 13 amino acids. Per the germline V gene, CDR1 is SGHTA and CDR2 is FQGTGA. J lost 8 bases, V lost 2 bases, and 3 bases had no gene match. The CDR3 spells CASSLGLVDEQFF. Written as DNA, the CDR3 is TGTGCCAGCAGCTTAGGACTAGTTGATGAGCAGTTCTTC.

The chain employs TRBV19 and TRBJ1-1; D perhaps matches TRBD1 (6 bases). V shed 5 bases and J shed 6 bases, with 19 bases lying between them. The CDR3 sequence is 15 residues long. Germline CDR1 is LNHDA and CDR2 is SQIVND (reference sequence). The DNA for the CDR3 is TGTGCCAGTAGTTATCGGACAGTCTTTGGGGCTGAAGCTTTCTTT. Amino acid sequence: CASSYRTVFGAEAFF. Full variable domain (rest looked up from reference TRBV19 and TRBJ1-1): DGGITQSPKYLFRKEGQNVTLSCEQNLNHDAMYWYRQDPGQGLRLIYYSQIVNDFQKGDIAEGYSVSREKKESFPLTVTSAQKNPTAFYLCASSYRTVFGAEAFFGQGTRLTVV.

CDR3 amino acids: CASSVGPRAAGSPLHF. The CDR3 DNA is TGTGCCAGCAGCGTAGGCCCCCGGGCAGCGGGGTCACCCCTCCACTTT. The V and J genes are TRBV9 and TRBJ1-6, with D uncertain. Germline V gene data show CDR1 as SGDLS and CDR2 as YYNGEE. Trimming removed 0 bases from V and 10 bases from J, with 17 bases in between. This CDR3 is built from 16 residues.

CDR3 amino acids: CASSADTTHQETQYF. DNA of the CDR3: TGTGCCAGCAGCGCGGACACGACGCACCAAGAGACCCAGTACTTC. The chain is built from TRBV9 and TRBJ2-5, with a tentative D call TRBD1 (5 bases). The CDR3 spans 15 residues. Trimming cost V 3 bases and J 0 bases, with 12 bases left between them. Looked up from germline, CDR1 is SGDLS and CDR2 is YYNGEE.

The J gene is TRBJ2-7, the V gene TRBV4-2; D perhaps matches TRBD1 (5 bases). CDR3 size: 14 residues. Germline V lookup: CDR1 LGHNA, CDR2 YNFKEQ. Trimming took off 2 bases at V and 3 bases at J, with 11 bases between the two ends. The CDR3 nucleotides are TGTGCCAGCAGCCAACCACCAGGGAACTACGAGCAGTACTTC. Translated: CASSQPPGNYEQYF.

The rearrangement uses TRBV18 and TRBJ2-7; 14 bases map to TRBD2. The V segment lost 2 bases and the J segment 5 bases; nucleotides outside the gene matches: 8. The CDR3 runs 17 residues. Germline loops: CDR1 KGHSH, CDR2 LQKENI. This chain's CDR3 is CASSPIETSGRANEQYF. DNA of the CDR3: TGTGCCAGCTCACCAATTGAGACTAGCGGGAGGGCGAACGAGCAGTACTTC.

The chain is built from TRBV18 and TRBJ1-1; 8 nucleotides align to TRBD1. Germline assignment: CDR1 KGHSH and CDR2 LQKENI. The CDR3 spans 14 residues. Trimming took 2 bases from V and 4 from J; bases not matched to a gene: 3. This CDR3 reads CASSPVTGATEAFF. The CDR3 nucleotides read TGTGCCAGCTCACCAGTGACAGGGGCCACTGAAGCTTTCTTT.